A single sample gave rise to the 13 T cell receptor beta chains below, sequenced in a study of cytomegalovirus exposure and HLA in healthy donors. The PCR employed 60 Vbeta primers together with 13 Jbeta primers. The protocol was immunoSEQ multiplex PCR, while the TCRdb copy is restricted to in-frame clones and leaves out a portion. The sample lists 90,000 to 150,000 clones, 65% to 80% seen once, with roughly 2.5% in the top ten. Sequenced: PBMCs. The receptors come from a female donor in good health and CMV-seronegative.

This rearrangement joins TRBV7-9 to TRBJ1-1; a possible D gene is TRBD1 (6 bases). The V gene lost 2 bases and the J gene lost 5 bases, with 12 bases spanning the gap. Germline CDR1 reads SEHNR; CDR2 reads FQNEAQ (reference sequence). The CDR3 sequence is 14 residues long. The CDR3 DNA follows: TGTGCCAGCAGCTTAAGGGGGGGCGGGACTGAAGCTTTCTTT. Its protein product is CASSLRGGGTEAFF.

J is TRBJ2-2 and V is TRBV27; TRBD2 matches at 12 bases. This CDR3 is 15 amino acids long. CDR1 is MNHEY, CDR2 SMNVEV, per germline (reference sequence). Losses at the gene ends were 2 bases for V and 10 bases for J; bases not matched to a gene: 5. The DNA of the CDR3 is TGTGCCAGCAGTTTAGTACTAGCGGGGGGTGCGGAGCTGTTTTTT. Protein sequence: CASSLVLAGGAELFF.

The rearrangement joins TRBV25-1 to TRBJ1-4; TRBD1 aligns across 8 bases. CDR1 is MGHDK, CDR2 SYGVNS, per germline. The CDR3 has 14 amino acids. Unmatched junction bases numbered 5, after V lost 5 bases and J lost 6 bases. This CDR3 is CASSLAGGYEKLFF. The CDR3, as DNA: TGTGCCAGCAGTTTGGCAGGGGGCTATGAAAAACTGTTTTTT.

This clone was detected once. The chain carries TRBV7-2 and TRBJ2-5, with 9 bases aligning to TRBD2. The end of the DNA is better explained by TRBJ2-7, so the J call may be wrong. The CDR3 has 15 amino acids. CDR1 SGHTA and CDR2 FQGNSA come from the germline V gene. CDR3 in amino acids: CASSERGGAYPEQYF. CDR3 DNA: TGTGCCAGCAGCGAACGCGGGGGGGCTTATCCCGAGCAGTACTTC.

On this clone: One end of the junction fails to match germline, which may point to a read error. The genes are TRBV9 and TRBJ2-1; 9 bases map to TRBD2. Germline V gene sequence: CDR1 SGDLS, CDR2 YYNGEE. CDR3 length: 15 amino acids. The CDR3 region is CAGSVVSGGNNEQFF. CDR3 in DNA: TGTGCCGGCAGCGTAGTTAGCGGGGGCAATAATGAGCAGTTCTTC.

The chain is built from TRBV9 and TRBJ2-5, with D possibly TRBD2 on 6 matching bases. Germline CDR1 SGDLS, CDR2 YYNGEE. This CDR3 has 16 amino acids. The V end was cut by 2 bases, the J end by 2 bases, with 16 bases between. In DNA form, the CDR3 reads TGTGCCAGCAGCGTCTCCACCGAGGGACTTCAAGAGACCCAGTACTTC. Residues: CASSVSTEGLQETQYF.

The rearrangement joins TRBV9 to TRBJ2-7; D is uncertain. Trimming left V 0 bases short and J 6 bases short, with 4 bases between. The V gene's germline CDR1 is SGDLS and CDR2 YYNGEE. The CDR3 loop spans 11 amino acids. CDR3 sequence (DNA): TGTGCCAGCAGCGTAGCTAGCGAGCAGTACTTC. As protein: CASSVASEQYF.

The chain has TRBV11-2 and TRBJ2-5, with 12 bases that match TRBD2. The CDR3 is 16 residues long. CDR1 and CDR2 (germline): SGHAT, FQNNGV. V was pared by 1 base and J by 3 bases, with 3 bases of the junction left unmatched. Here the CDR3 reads CASSLAPSGGEETQYF. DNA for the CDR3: TGTGCCAGCAGCTTAGCGCCTAGCGGGGGGGAAGAGACCCAGTACTTC. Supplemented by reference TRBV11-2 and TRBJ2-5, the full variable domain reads EAGVAQSPRYKIIEKRQSVAFWCNPISGHATLYWYQQILGQGPKLLIQFQNNGVVDDSQLPKDRFSAERLKGVDSTLKIQPAKLEDSAVYLCASSLAPSGGEETQYFGPGTRLLVL.

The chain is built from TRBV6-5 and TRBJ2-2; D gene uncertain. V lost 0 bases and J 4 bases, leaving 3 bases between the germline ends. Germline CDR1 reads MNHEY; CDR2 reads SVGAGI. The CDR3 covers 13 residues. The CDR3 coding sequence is TGTGCCAGCAGTTACTCGGCCACCGGGGAGCTGTTTTTT. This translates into CASSYSATGELFF.

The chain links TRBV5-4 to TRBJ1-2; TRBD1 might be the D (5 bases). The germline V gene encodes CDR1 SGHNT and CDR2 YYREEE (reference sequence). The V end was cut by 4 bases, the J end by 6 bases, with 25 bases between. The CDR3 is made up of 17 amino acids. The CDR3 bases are TGTGCCAGCAGCACCCAGGGAGGGTTAGGCAGAGAGAATGGCTACACCTTC. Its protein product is CASSTQGGLGRENGYTF.

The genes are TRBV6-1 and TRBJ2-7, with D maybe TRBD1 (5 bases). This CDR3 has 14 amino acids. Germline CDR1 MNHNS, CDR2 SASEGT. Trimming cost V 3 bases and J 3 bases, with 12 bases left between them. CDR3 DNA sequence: TGTGCCAGCAGTGACCTAGGGCAGGGCTACGAGCAGTACTTC. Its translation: CASSDLGQGYEQYF.

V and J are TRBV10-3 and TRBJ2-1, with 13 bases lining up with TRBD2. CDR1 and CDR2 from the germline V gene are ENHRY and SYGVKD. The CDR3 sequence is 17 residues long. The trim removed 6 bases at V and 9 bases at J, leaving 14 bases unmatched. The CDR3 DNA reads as TGTGCCATCAGAGGGACTAGCGGGACCGGGGTCGGTAGTGAGCAGTTCTTC. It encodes CAIRGTSGTGVGSEQFF.

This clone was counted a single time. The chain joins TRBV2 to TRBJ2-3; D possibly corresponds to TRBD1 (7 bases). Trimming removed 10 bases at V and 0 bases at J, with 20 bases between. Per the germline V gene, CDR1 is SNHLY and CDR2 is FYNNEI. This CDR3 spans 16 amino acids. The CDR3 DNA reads TGTGCCACCGGAGGGTCCCAGGGGGTTAGCACAGATACGCAGTATTTT. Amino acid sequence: CATGGSQGVSTDTQYF.